The rows below give T cell receptor beta chains drawn from one sample of a study of CD8 T cells in Susac syndrome. TCRdb re-called the immunoSEQ multiplex PCR reads with MiXCR, one entry per CDR3 protein. This table has approximately 210,000 distinct CDR3 sequences, approximately 94% appearing once. Input material: CD4+ T cells from PBMCs. The receptors come from a human donor with Susac syndrome. The CDR3 runs from the conserved cysteine through the conserved F or W. A D gene is named only where the DNA matches it firmly. Expanded clones are given a class, and other clones once, few, many or no size at all.

D	size	J	V	DNA	CDR3
-	-	TRBJ2-1	TRBV25-1	TGTGCCAGCATCCCCCGGGGGATCCTGTTCTTC	CASIPRGILFF
-	-	TRBJ1-5	TRBV28	TGTGCCAGCAGATTCCCAGGGGATCAGCCCCAGCATTTT	CASRFPGDQPQHF
TRBD2	-	TRBJ2-3	TRBV29-1	TGCAGCGTTTTCTCACTAAGGATGCTAGCGGGGGGGCGGCAAGATACGCAGTATTTT	CSVFSLRMLAGGRQDTQYF
-	-	TRBJ2-1	TRBV7-9	TGTGCCAGCAGCTTATCCACCGGGGTCACCTACAATGAGCAGTTCTTC	CASSLSTGVTYNEQFF
-	-	TRBJ1-2	TRBV9	TGTGCCAGCAGCGGGGGGGAAACCCGGGATGGCTACACCTTC	CASSGGETRDGYTF
-	-	TRBJ2-5	TRBV3-1	TGTGCCAGCAGCCTAGTGGGCCCCGATGCCCAAGAGACCCAGTACTTC	CASSLVGPDAQETQYF
-	-	TRBJ1-1	TRBV30	TGTGCCTGGAGTGTATCCGGTGTGAACACTGAAGCTTTCTTT	CAWSVSGVNTEAFF
-	-	TRBJ1-2	TRBV9	TGTGCCAGCAACCTTCCAGGGGTCAACTATGGCTACACCTTC	CASNLPGVNYGYTF
-	once	TRBJ2-1	TRBV24-1	TGTGCCACCAGTAGCAGGGTCGGGAATGAGCAGTTCTTC	CATSSRVGNEQFF
TRBD2	-	TRBJ2-1	TRBV5-1	TGCGCCAGCAGCTTGGAACGGGGAGGGAATGAGCAGTTCTTC	CASSLERGGNEQFF
-	-	TRBJ1-2	TRBV6-2/TRBV6-3	TGTGCCAGCAGCAAAGGGGACGGCTCCTATGGCTACACCTTC	CASSKGDGSYGYTF
-	-	TRBJ1-6	TRBV6-5	TGTGCCAGCACGGACGGACTTACTTCACCCCTCCACTTT	CASTDGLTSPLHF
-	once	TRBJ1-3	TRBV30	TGTGCCTGGAGGCCCGCTCCTGGAAACACCATATATTTT	CAWRPAPGNTIYF
-	once	TRBJ1-4	TRBV20-1	TGCAGTGCTAGAGATCTTACCTGGAGGGAAAAACTGTTTTTT	CSARDLTWREKLFF
TRBD1	-	TRBJ1-2	TRBV28	TGTGCCAGCAGTTTACCCGGGACAGGGCGAGGCTACACCTTC	CASSLPGTGRGYTF
TRBD2	-	TRBJ2-5	TRBV7-2	TGTGCCAGCAGCCCCGGGACTAGCGGGGGGGCCCGTCAGACCCAGTACTTC	CASSPGTSGGARQTQYF
-	-	TRBJ2-3	TRBV5-1	TGCGCCAGCAGCTTGGACCAGACCCCCCCAGATACGCAGTATTTT	CASSLDQTPPDTQYF
-	-	TRBJ1-1	TRBV12-3/TRBV12-4	TGTGCCAGCAGTTTAGGGTCGAACACTGAAGCTTTCTTT	CASSLGSNTEAFF
TRBD1	-	TRBJ1-1	TRBV20-1	TGCAGTGCGCAGGGACAGGGGGCCCTTGAAGCTTTCTTT	CSAQGQGALEAFF
-	-	TRBJ1-5	TRBV6-1	TGTGCCAGCAGTGAAATGCCAGGGGATCGCAATCAGCCCCAGCATTTT	CASSEMPGDRNQPQHF
-	-	TRBJ1-1	TRBV12-3/TRBV12-4	TGTGCCAGCAGTTTGTCGGGGGATTCGAACACTGAAGCTTTCTTT	CASSLSGDSNTEAFF
-	-	TRBJ2-7	TRBV20-1	TGCAGTGCTAACAGGGATTATCCCTACGAGCAGTACTTC	CSANRDYPYEQYF
-	-	TRBJ1-6	TRBV25-1	TGTGCCAGCAGTGAATCCCGGGGGGGGGATTCACCCCTCCACTTT	CASSESRGGDSPLHF
-	-	TRBJ2-1	TRBV20-1	TGCAGTGCTAGGGGGGGGCCGTATGAGCAGTTCTTC	CSARGGPYEQFF
TRBD2	-	TRBJ2-5	TRBV5-4	TGTGCCAGCAGCCCCAGGACTAGCGGGGTGGGGGAGACCCAGTACTTC	CASSPRTSGVGETQYF
-	-	TRBJ2-1	TRBV19	TGTGCCAGTAGTTATGGGACACTACGGGATGAGCAGTTCTTC	CASSYGTLRDEQFF
TRBD1	-	TRBJ2-5	TRBV3-1	TGTGCCAGCAGCCAAGTACAGGGGCTGGTAGAGACCCAGTACTTC	CASSQVQGLVETQYF
-	-	TRBJ2-3	TRBV4-2	TGTGCCAGCAGCCAAGACTCTTCCACAGATACGCAGTATTTT	CASSQDSSTDTQYF
-	-	TRBJ1-1	TRBV3-1	TGTGCCAGCAGCCAAGGCAGGGCGAGCACTGAAGCTTTCTTT	CASSQGRASTEAFF
-	-	TRBJ1-5	TRBV19	TGTGCCAGTAAGGGGGTCGGCGATCAGCCCCAGCATTTT	CASKGVGDQPQHF
-	-	TRBJ2-1	TRBV27	TGTGCCACCCTTAAGCCAGGTGGGGACTCCTACAATGAGCAGTTCTTC	CATLKPGGDSYNEQFF
-	-	TRBJ1-5	TRBV28	TGTGCCAGCAGTTCGGCCGTCCATAGCAATCAGCCCCAGCATTTT	CASSSAVHSNQPQHF
-	-	TRBJ2-7	TRBV7-3	TGTGCCAGCAGCCCACAGGGAGATGGGCACGAGCAGTACTTC	CASSPQGDGHEQYF
-	-	TRBJ1-2	TRBV12-3/TRBV12-4	TGTGCCAGCAGCCGGGACACCCCACAGGTCGGGTATGGCTACACCTTC	CASSRDTPQVGYGYTF
-	-	TRBJ1-1	TRBV5-6	TGTGCCAGCAGCTTGGTATCGGGTGAAGCTTTCTTT	CASSLVSGEAFF
-	once	TRBJ1-1	TRBV28	TGTGCCAGCAGTTTACGCACTGAAGCTTTCTTT	CASSLRTEAFF
-	-	TRBJ2-3	TRBV9	TGTGCCAGCAGCATGGACAGCACAGATACGCAGTATTTT	CASSMDSTDTQYF
-	-	TRBJ1-1	TRBV6-1	TGTGCCAGCAGGTGGGACACCCACACTGAAGCTTTCTTT	CASRWDTHTEAFF
-	-	TRBJ2-1	TRBV6-6	TGTGCCAGCAGTGCTAGGAGAGTTTCTTACAATGAGCAGTTCTTC	CASSARRVSYNEQFF